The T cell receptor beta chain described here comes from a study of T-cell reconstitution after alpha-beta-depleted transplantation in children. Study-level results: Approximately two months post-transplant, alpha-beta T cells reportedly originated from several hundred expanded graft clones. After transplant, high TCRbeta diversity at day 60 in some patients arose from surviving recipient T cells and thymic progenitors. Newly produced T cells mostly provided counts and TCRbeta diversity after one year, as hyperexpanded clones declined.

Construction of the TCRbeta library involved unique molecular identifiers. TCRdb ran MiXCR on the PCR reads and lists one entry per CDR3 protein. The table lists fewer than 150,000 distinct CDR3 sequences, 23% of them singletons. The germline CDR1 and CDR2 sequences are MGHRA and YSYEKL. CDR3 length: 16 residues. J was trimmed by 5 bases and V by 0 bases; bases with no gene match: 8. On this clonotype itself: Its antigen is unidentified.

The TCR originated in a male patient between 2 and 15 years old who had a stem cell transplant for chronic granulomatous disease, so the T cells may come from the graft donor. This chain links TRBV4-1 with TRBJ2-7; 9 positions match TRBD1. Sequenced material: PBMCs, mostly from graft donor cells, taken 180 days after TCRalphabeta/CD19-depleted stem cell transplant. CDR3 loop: CASSQESRTGVDEQYF. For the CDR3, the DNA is TGCGCCAGCAGCCAAGAATCCAGGACAGGGGTAGACGAGCAGTACTTC.